The T cell receptor beta chain under discussion was sequenced for a study of CD8 T cells in Susac syndrome. Looking at the study overall: There were Susac syndrome patients who were therapy-naive at blood draw, others on corticosteroids, and others on intravenous immunoglobulin alone.

Negative isolation yielded CD4+ and CD8+ T cells, and FACS enriched TEMRA cells. The table lists this clonotype with a count of one. Random hexamers primed reverse transcription of about 0.5 to 1 ug RNA. An immunoSEQ multiplex PCR amplified TCR beta CDR3 over 54 Vbeta and 13 Jbeta. TCRdb reanalysed the immunoSEQ multiplex PCR reads using MiXCR and keeps one entry per CDR3 protein. This table holds about 160,000 distinct CDR3 sequences, about 96% found once. The sequenced sample was CD4+ T cells from PBMCs. This receptor was taken from a human donor with Susac syndrome.

The DNA of the CDR3 is TGTGCCAGCAGCTCTACCCCGACAGGCGGACCCTATGGCTACACCTTC. The encoded protein is CASSSTPTGGPYGYTF. The chain links TRBV7-2 to TRBJ1-2; D might be TRBD1 (6 bases). CDR1 is SGHTA and CDR2 is FQGNSA in the germline V gene. The CDR3 extends over 16 amino acids. V lost 4 bases and J 4 bases, leaving 19 bases between the germline ends.